A selection of T cell receptor beta chains follows, all from one sample in a study of T cells in Graves' hyperthyroidism and ophthalmopathy. TCRdb called the multiplex PCR reads again in MiXCR, with one record for every CDR3 protein. The table shows approximately 300,000 distinct CDR3 sequences, with roughly 19% occurring only once. Material for sequencing was blood. The receptor source for this set is a man aged 50 to 60 with Graves' ophthalmopathy. Each CDR3 is given with its conserved first and last residue. The D gene is left open where the match is weak. A clone size is listed for some rows: how often the clone was seen (once, few, many), or a class if it is expanded.

v_call: TRBV3-1
d_call: TRBD1
clone_size: .
j_call: TRBJ1-4
cdr3_length: 16
cdr3_aa: CASSQGRDRANEKLFF
cdr3_nt: TGTGCCAGCAGCCAAGGCCGGGACAGGGCTAATGAAAAACTGTTTTTT

v_call: TRBV7-9
d_call: .
clone_size: few
j_call: TRBJ2-1
cdr3_length: 12
cdr3_aa: CASSLGTVEQFF
cdr3_nt: TGTGCCAGCAGCTTAGGGACAGTAGAGCAGTTCTTC

v_call: TRBV6-1
d_call: .
clone_size: many
j_call: TRBJ2-7
cdr3_length: 13
cdr3_aa: CASSEAWTYEQYF
cdr3_nt: TGTGCCAGCAGTGAAGCTTGGACCTACGAGCAGTACTTC

v_call: TRBV6-1
d_call: TRBD1
clone_size: once
j_call: TRBJ1-2
cdr3_length: 14
cdr3_aa: CASRPGGTHYGYTF
cdr3_nt: TGTGCCAGCAGGCCAGGGGGCACCCACTATGGCTACACCTTC

v_call: TRBV5-6
d_call: .
clone_size: once
j_call: TRBJ2-1
cdr3_length: 14
cdr3_aa: CASSLVNSAMKQFF
cdr3_nt: TGTGCCAGCAGCTTGGTCAATAGCGCAATGAAGCAGTTCTTC

v_call: TRBV7-2
d_call: .
clone_size: .
j_call: TRBJ2-5
cdr3_length: 13
cdr3_aa: CASSAPVWETQYF
cdr3_nt: TGTGCCAGCAGCGCGCCGGTCTGGGAGACCCAGTACTTC

v_call: TRBV3-1
d_call: TRBD1
clone_size: many
j_call: TRBJ1-2
cdr3_length: 15
cdr3_aa: CASSPAATGGSGYTF
cdr3_nt: TGTGCCAGCAGCCCAGCAGCGACAGGGGGATCTGGCTACACCTTC

v_call: TRBV19
d_call: .
clone_size: .
j_call: TRBJ2-1
cdr3_length: 16
cdr3_aa: CASSILSRTRTGEQFF
cdr3_nt: TGTGCCAGTAGTATCCTGTCTAGGACCCGGACGGGAGAGCAGTTCTTC

v_call: TRBV25-1
d_call: TRBD2
clone_size: .
j_call: TRBJ2-7
cdr3_length: 15
cdr3_aa: CASSGRLAESYEQYF
cdr3_nt: TGTGCCAGCAGTGGGAGACTAGCGGAGTCCTACGAGCAGTACTTC

v_call: TRBV7-7
d_call: TRBD2
clone_size: many
j_call: TRBJ2-1
cdr3_length: 15
cdr3_aa: CASSLGLAGKNEQFF
cdr3_nt: TGTGCTAGCAGCTTAGGACTAGCGGGAAAGAATGAGCAGTTCTTC

v_call: TRBV4-1
d_call: .
clone_size: .
j_call: TRBJ2-4
cdr3_length: 16
cdr3_aa: CASSQGSRVAKNIQYF
cdr3_nt: TGCGCCAGCAGCCAAGGGTCCAGGGTAGCCAAAAACATTCAGTACTTC

v_call: TRBV19
d_call: .
clone_size: few
j_call: TRBJ1-5
cdr3_length: 14
cdr3_aa: CASSTSELFQPQHF
cdr3_nt: TGTGCCAGTAGTACCTCAGAACTATTTCAGCCCCAGCATTTT

v_call: TRBV30
d_call: .
clone_size: many
j_call: TRBJ1-1
cdr3_length: 12
cdr3_aa: CAWSPRDIEAFF
cdr3_nt: TGTGCCTGGAGCCCCCGGGACATTGAAGCTTTCTTT

v_call: TRBV20-1
d_call: .
clone_size: many
j_call: TRBJ2-1
cdr3_length: 15
cdr3_aa: CSARYGPGIYNEQFF
cdr3_nt: TGCAGTGCTCGCTACGGTCCCGGAATTTACAATGAGCAGTTCTTC

v_call: TRBV28
d_call: TRBD2
clone_size: few
j_call: TRBJ2-3
cdr3_length: 15
cdr3_aa: CANSWTSGRGDTQYF
cdr3_nt: TGTGCCAACAGTTGGACTAGCGGGAGGGGAGATACGCAGTATTTT

v_call: TRBV3-1
d_call: TRBD2
clone_size: many
j_call: TRBJ2-1
cdr3_length: 14
cdr3_aa: CASSQVGGPAEQFF
cdr3_nt: TGTGCCAGCAGCCAAGTGGGAGGGCCGGCTGAGCAGTTCTTC

v_call: TRBV7-9
d_call: TRBD2
clone_size: few
j_call: TRBJ2-7
cdr3_length: 14
cdr3_aa: CASSQPSGSNEQYF
cdr3_nt: TGTGCCAGCAGCCAACCTAGCGGGAGCAACGAGCAGTACTTC